These 32 T cell receptor beta chains originate from one sample sequenced in a study of Ad26.COV2.S vaccination and SARS-CoV-2 variants. As for treatment: 19 received Ad26.COV2.S at low or high dose, single or two shots; 5 received placebo; per-sample allocation not given. Day 63 following the first vaccine or placebo injection was when the samples were taken. Sequenced by immunoSEQ multiplex PCR; TCRdb stores in-frame clones only, minus some. The sample includes 400,000 or so clones, about 88% of them seen just once. This material consisted of peripheral blood, taken in a trial of Ad26.COV2.S vaccine versus placebo. All receptors come from a person aged 18-65 years who received the Ad26.COV2.S COVID-19 vaccine or a placebo.

This clone showed up just a few times. The chain recombines TRBV6-4 with TRBJ1-2, with unresolved D. The CDR3 spans 10 residues. Trimming shortened V by 4 bases and J by 7 bases, and 4 bases separated the two germline ends. Germline V gives CDR1 MRHNA, CDR2 SNTAGT. For the CDR3, the DNA is TGTGCCAGCAGTGGATTTGGCTACACCTTC. Translating it yields CASSGFGYTF.

The V and J genes are TRBV5-4 and TRBJ2-2; TRBD2 matches 7 bases. Germline loops: CDR1 SGHNT, CDR2 YYREEE (reference sequence). V trimming: 4 bases; J trimming: 5 bases; junction bases outside the gene matches: 11. CDR3 length equals 16 residues. The CDR3 region is CASSPPGGLLTGELFF. The DNA of the CDR3 is TGTGCCAGCAGCCCACCGGGGGGTTTGTTAACCGGGGAGCTGTTTTTT.

The rearrangement uses TRBV19 and TRBJ1-2, with D maybe TRBD1 (5 bases). V was shortened by 6 bases and J by 8 bases, with 10 bases between the two germline ends. The CDR3 consists of 11 residues. The V gene's germline CDR1 is LNHDA and CDR2 SQIVND (reference sequence). The DNA of the CDR3 is TGTGCCAGTAGCGCAGGGTACGGCTACACCTTC. This encodes CASSAGYGYTF.

The chain is built from TRBV10-3 and TRBJ2-7; D might be TRBD1 (6 bases). The germline gives CDR1 ENHRY, CDR2 SYGVKD. The ends were cut back, 5 bases at V and 0 bases at J, with 20 bases in the middle. This CDR3 region has 17 residues. Here the CDR3 DNA reads TGTGCCATCAGTTTCCCGTTAAGCAGGGGTCTCTCCTACGAGCAGTACTTC. Protein sequence: CAISFPLSRGLSYEQYF.

V gene TRBV6-1 combines with J gene TRBJ2-3, with TRBD2 identical over 13 bases. In germline, CDR1 is MNHNS, CDR2 SASEGT. The CDR3 sequence is 18 residues long. J lost 5 bases, V lost 4 bases, and 12 bases had no gene match. The CDR3 reads CASSGGLAGVISGDTQYF. The CDR3 bases are TGTGCCAGCAGTGGTGGACTAGCGGGGGTAATCAGCGGAGATACGCAGTATTTT.

The chain has TRBV6-5 and TRBJ1-1, with D perhaps matching TRBD1 (5 bases). Trimming removed 2 bases from V and 1 base from J, with 8 bases in between. CDR3 length: 14 amino acids. Germline assignment: CDR1 MNHEY and CDR2 SVGAGI. The CDR3 here is CASSYAGENTEAFF. The CDR3 DNA reads as TGTGCCAGCAGTTACGCGGGGGAGAACACTGAAGCTTTCTTT.

This chain joins TRBV6-2 or TRBV6-3 and TRBJ2-5; either TRBD1 or TRBD2 may fit D (5 bases each). V was shortened by 4 bases and J by 0 bases, with 12 bases between the two germline ends. The CDR3 is 15 amino acids. The V gene's germline CDR1 is MNHEY and CDR2 SVGEGT. In DNA form, the CDR3 reads TGTGCCAGCAGTTGGGACGGACGCAACCAAGAGACCCAGTACTTC. It yields the protein CASSWDGRNQETQYF.

This chain joins TRBV29-1 and TRBJ1-1; possibly TRBD1 for D (6 bases). The germline V and J ends were trimmed by 3 bases and 4 bases, with 12 bases remaining between them. The CDR3 extends over 13 amino acids. Germline V gene sequence: CDR1 SQVTM, CDR2 ANQGSEA. The CDR3 nucleotides read TGCAGCGTTGATAGGGGACACTCCACTGAAGCTTTCTTT. Amino acid sequence: CSVDRGHSTEAFF.

The V call is TRBV11-2, the J call TRBJ2-1; D might be TRBD1 (6 bases). The V end lost 5 bases, the J end lost 8 bases, and 13 bases lay between the germline ends. In germline, CDR1 is SGHAT, CDR2 FQNNGV. This CDR3 has 13 amino acids. CDR3 nucleotide sequence: TGTGCCAGCAGCCAGGACAGTCTAGATGAGCAGTTCTTC. This gives the protein CASSQDSLDEQFF.

The CDR3 reads CASSTGISGYTF. The CDR3 region has the DNA TGTGCCAGCAGTACCGGGATCTCTGGCTACACCTTC. The chain uses TRBV6-6 and TRBJ1-2; the D is unclear. CDR3 size: 12 residues. Trimming took off 5 bases at V and 7 bases at J, with 11 bases between the two ends. CDR1 and CDR2 from the germline V gene are MNHNY and SVGAGI (reference sequence).

This clone has just a few counts. The chain combines TRBV6-1 with TRBJ2-4; no firm D call. V was shortened by 2 bases and J by 0 bases, with 17 bases between the two germline ends. The germline V gene has CDR1 MNHNS and CDR2 SASEGT. The CDR3 consists of 18 residues. The CDR3 coding sequence is TGTGCCAGCAGTGAAATTCGTAATTTTGGACGAGCCAAAAACATTCAGTACTTC. Amino acid sequence: CASSEIRNFGRAKNIQYF.

This clone was counted a single time. The chain combines TRBV27 with TRBJ1-1, with D possibly matching TRBD1 (5 bases). V was trimmed by 6 bases and J by 4 bases, leaving 18 bases between them. There are 15 residues in the CDR3. From germline, CDR1 is MNHEY and CDR2 SMNVEV (reference sequence). The CDR3 DNA is TGTGCCAGCAGAAAACAGGTAATACGGGGCACTGAAGCTTTCTTT. It translates to CASRKQVIRGTEAFF.

In its sample, this clone was seen once. This chain uses TRBV7-2 with TRBJ2-7, with D possibly being TRBD1 or TRBD2 (5 bases each). The CDR3 is 15 amino acids. CDR1 and CDR2 from the germline V gene are SGHTA and FQGNSA. V was cut by 2 bases and J by 5 bases, with 16 bases left in between. CDR3 amino acids: CASSLIWDPRHEQYF. The CDR3 DNA sequence: TGTGCCAGCAGCTTAATCTGGGACCCGAGACACGAGCAGTACTTC.

CDR3 nucleotide sequence: TGTGCCAGCAGTCAGATACCTTTGGGCGGGAACACTGAAGCTTTCTTT. Its protein product is CASSQIPLGGNTEAFF. The rearrangement joins TRBV7-2 to TRBJ1-1; D is ambiguous. The V gene lost 6 bases and the J gene lost 1 base, with 18 bases spanning the gap. CDR3 size: 16 residues. The germline V gene encodes CDR1 SGHTA and CDR2 FQGNSA.

The CDR3 DNA reads as TGTGCCAGCACTTCTTGGGGGGTTAATGAGCAGTTCTTC. It is translated as CASTSWGVNEQFF. The V gene is TRBV5-5, the J gene TRBJ2-1, with TRBD2 as a possible D gene (6 bases). V was cut by 6 bases and J by 7 bases, with 14 bases left in between. The CDR3 runs 13 residues. Germline V lookup: CDR1 SGHKS, CDR2 YYEKEE (reference sequence).

CDR3 sequence: CSASSRGDRQETQYF. The CDR3 bases are TGCAGTGCTAGTTCTCGCGGTGATAGGCAAGAGACCCAGTACTTC. The rearrangement uses TRBV20-1 and TRBJ2-5; D call uncertain. The CDR3 runs 15 residues. Looked up from germline, CDR1 is DFQATT and CDR2 is SNEGSKA (reference sequence). V dropped 3 bases and J dropped 2 bases, with 16 bases sitting between them.

The gene calls are TRBV2 and TRBJ1-1; 9 bases are shared with TRBD1. Trimming removed 6 bases from V and 8 bases from J; junction bases left unmatched: 7. The CDR3 is made up of 13 amino acids. Per the germline V gene, CDR1 is SNHLY and CDR2 is FYNNEI. This chain's CDR3 is CASSRDRVGEAFF. In nucleotides, the CDR3 is TGTGCCAGCAGCAGGGACAGGGTAGGAGAAGCTTTCTTT.

The chain employs TRBV29-1 and TRBJ2-2; possible D gene TRBD1, 5 bases. V lost 5 bases to trimming and J lost 3 bases, with 7 bases between them. This CDR3 has 12 amino acids. The germline V gene has CDR1 SQVTM and CDR2 ANQGSEA. The CDR3 DNA is TGCAGCGTTCCAGGGTACACCGGGGAGCTGTTTTTT. Translation: CSVPGYTGELFF.

The chain recombines TRBV5-8 with TRBJ1-6, with 8 bases that match TRBD1. Unmatched junction bases numbered 7, after V lost 1 base and J lost 7 bases. The CDR3 has 16 amino acids. CDR1 is SGHTS, CDR2 YDEGEE, per germline. The CDR3 here is CASSLSRPGGNSPLHF. DNA of the CDR3: TGTGCCAGCAGCTTGTCCCGCCCAGGGGGCAATTCACCCCTCCACTTT.

The rearrangement links TRBV7-9 to TRBJ2-5; 9 bases map to TRBD1. Germline V CDR1 and CDR2: SEHNR, FQNEAQ (reference sequence). CDR3 length equals 14 residues. V dropped 5 bases and J dropped 4; count of bases not matched to a gene: 5. The CDR3 DNA is TGTGCCAGCAGCCTCCGGGACAGGGCAGAGACCCAGTACTTC. Translation gives CASSLRDRAETQYF.

This chain uses TRBV5-6 with TRBJ2-1; D remains ambiguous. V lost 4 bases to trimming and J lost 5 bases, with 19 bases between them. Germline values: CDR1 SGHDT, CDR2 YYEEEE. The CDR3 loop spans 16 amino acids. CDR3 DNA: TGTGCCAGCAGCCCGATGATTCAAGGGATTAACAATGAGCAGTTCTTC. It yields the protein CASSPMIQGINNEQFF.

For this clone: Within the sample, other DNA sequences also encode this same CDR3. The chain employs TRBV3-1 (or the pseudogene TRBV3-2) and TRBJ1-5; TRBD1 matches 11 bases. The CDR3 covers 15 residues. CDR1 is LGHDT, CDR2 YNNKEL, per germline (reference sequence). Trimming cost V 3 bases and J 4 bases; bases outside gene matches: 2. CDR3 in DNA: TGTGCCAGCAGCCAGGGGACAGGGGGGAATCAGCCCCAGCATTTT. This codes for CASSQGTGGNQPQHF.

V usage is TRBV18 and J usage is TRBJ1-2; D is ambiguous. The CDR3 sequence is 14 residues long. The V end lost 2 bases, the J end lost 2 bases, and 9 bases lay between the germline ends. Germline CDR1 and CDR2: KGHSH and LQKENI. The CDR3 DNA reads as TGTGCCAGCTCACCAGGTGCAGAAAACTATGGCTACACCTTC. This codes for CASSPGAENYGYTF.

The table lists this clone with a count of one. The rearrangement links TRBV19 to TRBJ1-3; a weak D match, TRBD1 (5 bases). The length of the CDR3 is 15 residues. V gave up 6 bases and J gave up 0 bases, with 12 bases separating them. Germline V gene data show CDR1 as LNHDA and CDR2 as SQIVND (reference sequence). In DNA form, the CDR3 reads TGTGCCAGTAGATTACAGGATTTCTCTGGAAACACCATATATTTT. It codes for CASRLQDFSGNTIYF.

This clone was seen just once. J is TRBJ2-3 and V is TRBV10-1; TRBD1 agrees at 7 bases. The germline gives CDR1 WNHNN, CDR2 SYGVQD (reference sequence). There are 15 residues in the CDR3. With 2 bases clipped from V and 0 bases from J, the junction kept 2 bases outside the gene matches. CDR3 nucleotide sequence: TGCGCCAGCAGTGAGGAGGGGGCCAGCACAGATACGCAGTATTTT. Its protein is CASSEEGASTDTQYF.

V and J are TRBV27 and TRBJ2-1; D is uncertain. Per germline, CDR1 MNHEY and CDR2 SMNVEV (reference sequence). CDR3 length: 16 amino acids. V shed 2 bases and J shed 2 bases, with 13 bases lying between them. The CDR3 spells CASSLASLGTYNEQFF. CDR3 in DNA: TGTGCCAGCAGTTTAGCCTCCTTGGGTACCTACAATGAGCAGTTCTTC.

The genes are TRBV12-5 and TRBJ2-1, with D unresolved. The CDR3 length is 11 residues. Germline CDR1 and CDR2: LGHNT and FRNRAP. V was pared by 6 bases and J by 7 bases, with 7 bases between. The CDR3 here is CASGYGNEQFF. The CDR3 DNA is TGTGCTAGTGGGTACGGTAATGAGCAGTTCTTC.

This chain links TRBV10-1 with TRBJ2-1; TRBD1 agrees at 9 bases. Germline values: CDR1 WNHNN, CDR2 SYGVQD (reference sequence). This CDR3 is built from 14 residues. Trimming removed 4 bases from V and 9 bases from J; junction bases left unmatched: 7. The CDR3: CASSATGGLAEQFF. CDR3 nucleotides: TGCGCCAGCAGTGCGACAGGGGGTTTGGCTGAGCAGTTCTTC.

V usage is TRBV28 and J usage is TRBJ2-2, with 8 bases lining up with TRBD1. J lost 7 bases, V lost 8 bases, and 6 bases had no gene match. Germline V gene lookup returns CDR1 MDHEN and CDR2 SYDVKM. CDR3 length: 13 residues. The CDR3 is CASFRQGFGELFF. CDR3 DNA: TGTGCCAGCTTCCGACAGGGGTTCGGGGAGCTGTTTTTT.

The chain combines TRBV4-1 with TRBJ1-1, with D possibly being TRBD1 (6 bases). Trimming removed 1 base at V and 1 base at J, with 19 bases between. Per the germline V gene, CDR1 is MGHRA and CDR2 is YSYEKL. The CDR3 totals 18 residues. As DNA, the CDR3 is TGCGCCAGCAGCCAAGGGGGTTCTGGGACATCTAAGAACACTGAAGCTTTCTTT. Translating gives CASSQGGSGTSKNTEAFF.

The chain couples TRBV18 to TRBJ1-3; maybe TRBD1 (6 bases). Per germline, CDR1 KGHSH and CDR2 LQKENI. This CDR3 comprises 17 residues. Trimming took off 5 bases at V and 3 bases at J, with 20 bases between the two ends. CDR3 region: CASSSAGTKKSGNTIYF. CDR3 nucleotide sequence: TGTGCCAGCTCATCCGCCGGGACAAAGAAGAGTGGAAACACCATATATTTT.

This clone was recorded once. CDR3 in amino acids: CASSPGLAGGRGETQYF. The CDR3 nucleotides read TGTGCCAGCAGCCCCGGACTAGCGGGGGGGCGAGGGGAGACCCAGTACTTC. The chain links TRBV7-2 to TRBJ2-5; 15 bases fit TRBD2. Germline V gene lookup returns CDR1 SGHTA and CDR2 FQGNSA. This CDR3 is built from 17 residues. The V gene end was trimmed by 5 bases and the J gene end by 5 bases; junction bases not matched to a gene: 9.